These 21 T cell receptor beta chains were sequenced from one sample in a study of low-dose radiotherapy and immunotherapy resistance in tumors. Time point indicated: before trial treatment. TCR amplification involved around 22 PCR cycles with a constant-region primer and V-primer adapter. TCRdb used MiXCR to reprocess the reads, holding one entry per CDR3 protein. The sample has roughly 46,000 distinct CDR3 sequences; about 11% are singletons. This specimen consisted of PBMCs, obtained before treatment. The receptors come from a female donor with ovarian cancer.

In its sample, this clonotype was seen many times. This sequence joins TRBV7-2 and TRBJ2-5; 7 nucleotides match TRBD2. Germline CDR1 is SGHTA and CDR2 is FQGNSA. The CDR3 sequence is 13 residues long. V gave up 6 bases and J gave up 3 bases; unmatched junction bases: 4. The CDR3, as DNA: TGTGCCAGCAGAGCCGGACTAGAAGAGACCCAGTACTTC. It specifies CASRAGLEETQYF. The full variable domain, its missing parts supplied by reference TRBV7-2 and TRBJ2-5, is GAGVSQSPSNKVTEKGKDVELRCDPISGHTALYWYRQSLGQGLEFLIYFQGNSAPDKSGLPSDRFSAERTGGSVSTLTIQRTQQEDSAVYLCASRAGLEETQYFGPGTRLLVL.

This clonotype was recorded at least ten times. This chain uses TRBV5-1 with TRBJ2-2; D is perhaps TRBD1 (6 bases). This CDR3 contains 13 residues. Trimming removed 7 bases at V and 4 bases at J, with 11 bases between. Germline loops: CDR1 SGHRS, CDR2 YFSETQ. CDR3 sequence reads: CASVQGSTGELFF. Here the CDR3 DNA reads TGCGCCAGCGTACAGGGTAGCACCGGGGAGCTGTTTTTT.

There are many counts of this clonotype. CDR3 residues: CAWSVWSPGTEAFF. Written as DNA, the CDR3 is TGTGCCTGGAGTGTATGGTCCCCAGGCACTGAAGCTTTCTTT. This chain uses TRBV30 with TRBJ1-1; D is ambiguous. The germline V gene has CDR1 GTSNPN and CDR2 SVGIG (reference sequence). This CDR3 has 14 amino acids. Trimming removed 0 bases at V and 4 bases at J, with 12 bases between.

This clonotype was seen repeatedly, ten times or more. An end of the junction differs from the germline gene, which may be a read error. The chain combines TRBV4-1 with TRBJ1-4; 8 nucleotides align to TRBD1. Per the germline V gene, CDR1 is MGHRA and CDR2 is YSYEKL. This CDR3 has 15 residues. CDR3 residues: CASSQPTGENEKLFF. DNA for the CDR3: TGTGCCAGCAGCCAACCGACAGGGGAGAATGAAAAACTGTTTTTT.

The chain is built from TRBV12-3 or TRBV12-4 and TRBJ2-7; D remains unclear. Trimming cost V 6 bases and J 4 bases, with 10 bases left between them. The CDR3 covers 12 residues. The CDR3 coding sequence is TGTGCCAGCAGGCCGAACGGATACGAGCAGTACTTC. Its protein product is CASRPNGYEQYF.

A few counts support this clonotype. The chain joins TRBV28 to TRBJ2-3; D is unclear. In germline, CDR1 is MDHEN, CDR2 SYDVKM. Trimming stripped 5 bases from V and 0 bases from J, with 9 bases between. The CDR3 is made up of 14 amino acids. Here the CDR3 reads CASSQSPSTDTQYF. The CDR3 region has the DNA TGTGCCAGCAGTCAGTCCCCTAGCACAGATACGCAGTATTTT. Based on the CDR3 plus reference TRBV28 and TRBJ2-3, the full variable domain is DVKVTQSSRYLVKRTGEKVFLECVQDMDHENMFWYRQDPGLGLRLIYFSYDVKMKEKGDIPEGYSVSREKKERFSLILESASTNQTSMYLCASSQSPSTDTQYFGPGTRLTVL.

Of note for this clonotype: One base separates it from a far larger clone, so it is likely a read error. The V and J genes are TRBV11-2 and TRBJ2-5, with D perhaps assigned TRBD1 or TRBD2 (5 bases each). CDR3 length equals 14 residues. Germline V gene data show CDR1 as SGHAT and CDR2 as FQNNGV. The V and J ends lost 5 bases and 11 bases respectively, with 21 bases between them. The CDR3 coding sequence is TGTGCCAGCAGCCGGGACGGAACCTACAATGAGCAGTACTTC. This encodes CASSRDGTYNEQYF.

There are many counts of this clonotype. CDR3 in amino acids: CASSRAPGGVADTQYF. As DNA, the CDR3 is TGTGCCAGCAGCCGGGCCCCTGGGGGGGTCGCCGATACGCAGTATTTT. The chain combines TRBV4-2 with TRBJ2-3; the match to TRBD2 covers 7 bases. Germline V CDR1 and CDR2: LGHNA, YNFKEQ. The trim removed 4 bases at V and 6 bases at J, leaving 13 bases unmatched. The CDR3 spans 16 residues.

This clonotype was counted at least ten times. This chain connects TRBV18 to TRBJ2-7, with D tentatively TRBD1 (6 bases). CDR3 length equals 13 residues. CDR1 and CDR2 from the germline V gene are KGHSH and LQKENI. V shed 2 bases and J shed 5 bases, with 10 bases lying between them. The CDR3 is CASSPNAGDEQYF. CDR3 DNA sequence: TGTGCCAGCTCACCAAACGCAGGGGACGAGCAGTACTTC.

This clonotype was seen at least ten times. The chain carries TRBV5-1 and TRBJ2-1; TRBD2 agrees at 7 bases. V lost 4 bases, J lost 6 bases, and 7 bases stayed unmatched. Germline assignment: CDR1 SGHRS and CDR2 YFSETQ. The CDR3 runs to 14 residues. Here the CDR3 DNA reads TGCGCCAGCAGCACCCGGGGAGGGCCCAATGAGCAGTTCTTC. Translation: CASSTRGGPNEQFF. The entire variable domain, with the rest obtained from reference TRBV5-1 and TRBJ2-1, is as follows: KAGVTQTPRYLIKTRGQQVTLSCSPISGHRSVSWYQQTPGQGLQFLFEYFSETQRNKGNFPGRFSGRQFSNSRSEMNVSTLELGDSALYLCASSTRGGPNEQFFGPGTRLTVL.

The chain combines TRBV27 with TRBJ2-6, with 9 bases aligning to TRBD1. The ends lost 10 bases at V and 0 bases at J; junction bases unmatched: 13. This CDR3 spans 18 amino acids. Germline CDR1 reads MNHEY; CDR2 reads SMNVEV (reference sequence). CDR3 protein: CATTPGQGLSSGANVLTF. The CDR3 DNA follows: TGTGCCACTACCCCGGGACAGGGTCTATCCTCTGGGGCCAACGTCCTGACTTTC.

This clonotype showed up just a few times. This sequence joins TRBV7-6 and TRBJ2-7; D is perhaps TRBD1 (6 bases). The CDR3 totals 14 residues. Per the germline V gene, CDR1 is SGHVS and CDR2 is FNYEAQ. V shed 4 bases and J shed 2 bases, with 12 bases lying between them. CDR3 in amino acids: CASSSQTGTYEQYF. The CDR3 DNA follows: TGTGCCAGCAGCTCCCAGACAGGAACCTACGAGCAGTACTTC.

This clonotype came up a few times. The chain joins TRBV27 to TRBJ2-7, with 7 bases matching TRBD1. Per germline, CDR1 MNHEY and CDR2 SMNVEV (reference sequence). The CDR3 has 15 amino acids. The ends lost 5 bases at V and 2 bases at J; junction bases unmatched: 9. The CDR3, as DNA: TGTGCCAGCAGTCTAATACACAGGGGCCCCTACGAGCAGTACTTC. This gives the protein CASSLIHRGPYEQYF.

This clonotype was detected ten times or more. This chain links TRBV30 with TRBJ2-1; D is perhaps TRBD1 (5 bases). The CDR3 is 11 residues long. Germline assignment: CDR1 GTSNPN and CDR2 SVGIG (reference sequence). Trimming shortened V by 0 bases and J by 14 bases, and 11 bases separated the two germline ends. CDR3 in DNA: TGTGCCTGGAGTGTACCCCCAGGGAAGTTCTTC. Translated, it gives CAWSVPPGKFF.

This clonotype was counted at least ten times. The genes are TRBV27 and TRBJ2-1; D assignment may be TRBD1 or TRBD2 (5 bases each). Trimming removed 8 bases from V and 1 base from J, with 21 bases in between. The germline V gene has CDR1 MNHEY and CDR2 SMNVEV (reference sequence). This CDR3 contains 17 residues. In DNA form, the CDR3 reads TGTGCCAGCCGGGACCCACAGAGATGGGAATCCTACAATGAGCAGTTCTTC. This encodes CASRDPQRWESYNEQFF.

This clonotype was seen ten or more times. CDR3 DNA: TGCAGCGCCCTGACAGGGGGCTATGGCTACACCTTC. Its protein product is CSALTGGYGYTF. This chain uses TRBV29-1 with TRBJ1-2, with 9 positions matching TRBD1. Trimming removed 7 bases from V and 4 bases from J; junction bases left unmatched: 4. The CDR3 runs 12 residues. The V gene's germline CDR1 is SQVTM and CDR2 ANQGSEA.

The chain links TRBV2 to TRBJ1-5, with D possibly matching TRBD1 (6 bases). Germline V gene lookup returns CDR1 SNHLY and CDR2 FYNNEI. Trimming cost V 4 bases and J 4 bases, with 14 bases left between them. The CDR3 consists of 15 residues. CDR3 sequence reads: CASSGGRTTNQPQHF. CDR3 coding DNA: TGTGCCAGCAGTGGGGGGCGGACAACTAATCAGCCCCAGCATTTT.

This clonotype was detected ten times or more. V gene TRBV20-1 combines with J gene TRBJ2-6; 7 bases match TRBD1. Per the germline V gene, CDR1 is DFQATT and CDR2 is SNEGSKA (reference sequence). This CDR3 is built from 18 residues. The J segment lost 4 bases and the V segment lost 0 bases, leaving 12 bases of the junction unmatched. The chain's CDR3 is CSARDPAGGGLGANVLTF. CDR3 DNA: TGCAGTGCTAGAGATCCGGCAGGGGGTGGCCTAGGGGCCAACGTCCTGACTTTC.

About this clonotype itself: A read error likely explains this, since a far larger clone differs by one base. V is TRBV23-1 and J is TRBJ2-1, with D maybe TRBD1 (5 bases). TRBV23-1 is an ORF, with its function uncertain. The CDR3 is 16 residues long. V was shortened by 4 bases and J by 10 bases, with 23 bases between the two germline ends. CDR3 in amino acids: CASSPPLDSDSYEQFF. The CDR3 DNA sequence: TGCGCCAGCAGTCCCCCCTTAGACAGCGACTCCTACGAGCAGTTCTTC.

This clonotype was counted at least ten times. J is TRBJ2-7 and V is TRBV20-1, with TRBD2 identical over 12 bases. Germline CDR1 DFQATT, CDR2 SNEGSKA (reference sequence). The J segment lost 6 bases and the V segment lost 6 bases, leaving 6 bases of the junction unmatched. This CDR3 is built from 13 residues. CDR3 loop: CSAATSGRFEQYF. CDR3 nucleotide sequence: TGCAGTGCAGCGACTAGCGGGAGATTCGAGCAGTACTTC.

This rearrangement joins TRBV2 to TRBJ2-3, with TRBD1 matching over 8 bases. With 6 bases clipped from V and 1 base from J, the junction kept 6 bases outside the gene matches. This CDR3 has 15 amino acids. The V gene's germline CDR1 is SNHLY and CDR2 FYNNEI. The chain's CDR3 is CASSPLTGGTDTQYF. Written as DNA, the CDR3 is TGTGCCAGCAGCCCCTTGACAGGGGGCACAGATACGCAGTATTTT.